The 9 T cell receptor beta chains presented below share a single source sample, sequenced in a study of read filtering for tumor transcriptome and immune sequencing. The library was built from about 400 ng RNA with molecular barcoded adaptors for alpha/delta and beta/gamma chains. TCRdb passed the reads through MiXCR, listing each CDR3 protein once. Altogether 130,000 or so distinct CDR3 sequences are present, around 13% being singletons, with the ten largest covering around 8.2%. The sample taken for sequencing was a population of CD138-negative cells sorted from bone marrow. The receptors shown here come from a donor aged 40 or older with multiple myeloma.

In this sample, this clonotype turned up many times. Here the CDR3 reads CSASRGANTGELFF. CDR3 DNA: TGCAGCGCGAGCAGGGGGGCAAACACCGGGGAGCTGTTTTTT. The J gene is TRBJ2-2, the V gene TRBV29-1; perhaps TRBD1 as D (7 bases). Trimming stripped 7 bases from V and 2 bases from J, with 14 bases between. CDR3 length: 14 residues. CDR1 and CDR2 (germline): SQVTM, ANQGSEA.

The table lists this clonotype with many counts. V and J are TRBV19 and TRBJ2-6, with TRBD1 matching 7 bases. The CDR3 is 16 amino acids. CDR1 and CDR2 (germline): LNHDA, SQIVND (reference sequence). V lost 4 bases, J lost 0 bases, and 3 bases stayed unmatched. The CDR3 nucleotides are TGTGCCAGTAGTACAAACAGGGGCTCTGGGGCCAACGTCCTGACTTTC. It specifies CASSTNRGSGANVLTF. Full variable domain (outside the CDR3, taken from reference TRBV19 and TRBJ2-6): DGGITQSPKYLFRKEGQNVTLSCEQNLNHDAMYWYRQDPGQGLRLIYYSQIVNDFQKGDIAEGYSVSREKKESFPLTVTSAQKNPTAFYLCASSTNRGSGANVLTFGAGSRLTVL.

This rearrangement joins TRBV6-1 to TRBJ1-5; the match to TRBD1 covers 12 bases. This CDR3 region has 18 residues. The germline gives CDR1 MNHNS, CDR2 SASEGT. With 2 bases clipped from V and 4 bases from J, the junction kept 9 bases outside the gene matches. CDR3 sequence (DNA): TGTGCCAGCAGTGAAAAGTTACTGGGACAGGGGGCGAATCAGCCCCAGCATTTT. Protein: CASSEKLLGQGANQPQHF.

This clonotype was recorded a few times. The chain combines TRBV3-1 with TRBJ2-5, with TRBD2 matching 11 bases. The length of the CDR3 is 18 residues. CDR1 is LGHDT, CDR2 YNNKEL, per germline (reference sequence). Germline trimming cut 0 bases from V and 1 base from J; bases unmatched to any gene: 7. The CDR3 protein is CASSQDEVSGRAQETQYF. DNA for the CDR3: TGTGCCAGCAGCCAAGATGAGGTTAGCGGGAGGGCCCAAGAGACCCAGTACTTC.

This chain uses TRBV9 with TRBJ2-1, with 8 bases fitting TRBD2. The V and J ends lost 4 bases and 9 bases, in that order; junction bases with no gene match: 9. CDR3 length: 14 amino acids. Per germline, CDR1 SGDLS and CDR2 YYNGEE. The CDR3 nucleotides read TGTGCCAGCAGCTCAGCGGGAGCCGGGGGTGAGCAGTTCTTC. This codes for CASSSAGAGGEQFF.

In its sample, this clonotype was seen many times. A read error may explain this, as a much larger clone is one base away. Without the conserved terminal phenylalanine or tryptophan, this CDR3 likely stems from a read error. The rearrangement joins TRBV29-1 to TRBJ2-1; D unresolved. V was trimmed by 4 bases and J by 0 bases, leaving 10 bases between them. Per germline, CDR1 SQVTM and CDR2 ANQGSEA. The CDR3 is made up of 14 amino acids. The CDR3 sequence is CSVVSGSSYNEQFL. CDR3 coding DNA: TGCAGCGTTGTCTCGGGCAGCTCCTACAATGAGCAGTTCCTC.

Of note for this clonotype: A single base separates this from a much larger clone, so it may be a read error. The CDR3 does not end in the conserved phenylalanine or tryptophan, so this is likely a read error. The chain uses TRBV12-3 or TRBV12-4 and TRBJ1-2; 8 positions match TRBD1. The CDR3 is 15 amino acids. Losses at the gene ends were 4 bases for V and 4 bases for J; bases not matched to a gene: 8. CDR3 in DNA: TGTGCCAGCAGTTCAAGGACAGGGTGGTCCTATGGCTACACCCTC. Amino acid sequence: CASSSRTGWSYGYTL.

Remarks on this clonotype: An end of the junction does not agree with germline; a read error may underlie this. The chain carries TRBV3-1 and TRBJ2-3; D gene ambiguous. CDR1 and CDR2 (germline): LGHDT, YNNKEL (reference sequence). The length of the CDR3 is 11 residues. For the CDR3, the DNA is TGTGCCAGCAACCAAGGAGATACGCAGTATTTT. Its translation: CASNQGDTQYF.

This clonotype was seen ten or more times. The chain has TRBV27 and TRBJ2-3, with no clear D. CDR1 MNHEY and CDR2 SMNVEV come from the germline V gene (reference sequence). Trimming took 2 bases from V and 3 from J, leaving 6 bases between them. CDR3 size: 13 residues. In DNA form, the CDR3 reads TGTGCCAGCAGTTTAAGCAGGACAGATACGCAGTATTTT. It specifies CASSLSRTDTQYF.